This T cell receptor (beta chain) was observed in a study of vaccination effects on CD4 cells after COVID-19 (dated by TCRdb to between 2022 and 2023). For the study in its entirety: Across the study, the median time from the second dose to post-vaccine sampling was 72 days (range 14 to 241). In both COVID-19 convalescent patients and infection-naive vaccine recipients, the study compared SARS-CoV-2 spike-specific CD4+ TCR repertoires from before mRNA vaccination with those from after it. A total of 10 COVID-19 convalescent patients and several SARS-CoV-2-naive healthy vaccine recipients were included in the full study. Cultures from other donors in the study were sequenced with the Oncomine TCR Beta short-read assay on an Illumina iSeq 100.

Library method: the immunoSEQ multiplex PCR assay. TCR beta CDR3 sequencing was performed on DNA from the cultured, isolated CD4+ T cells. The paper's data handling went like this. Non-productive TCR sequences were removed and reads were trimmed to the CDR3 region, keeping CDR3s of at least 7 amino acids. The MANAFEST web app was used to identify antigen-specific clonotypes by comparing expansion in peptide wells with expansion in reference cultures. For clones to be considered positive, expansion at FDR<0.05 versus reference and all other wells, an odds ratio above 5, and a frequency above 0.1% in two replicate wells were required. A clonotype was defined as cross-reactive if the clonotype was significantly expanded both in SARS-CoV-2 spike wells and in at least one common cold coronavirus spike condition. CDR3 similarity was assessed by Levenshtein distance using the stringdist R package, and unrooted trees were constructed with ape in R 3.6.1. Imported from immuneACCESS, the table was reduced by TCRdb to in-frame sequences with V and J called. These copies leave out some clones; in studies compared against another copy, an unresolved V gene accounts for under half, and the cause of the remainder is not known. The DNA gave D and trimming, while V, J and clone size come from that table. Across this sample there are roughly 15,000 clones, with almost 70% seen only once. The ten largest clones add up to 9% of the sample.

A note on this clone: Its antigen is unknown. Base qualities were left out, and no much larger clone turns up one base away.

In the ViraFEST assay, PBMC were stimulated with viral peptide pools, and TCR sequencing was then used to find antigen-specific CD4+ T cell clonotypes based on their expansion. After less than 13 days of culture, CD4+ T cells were isolated with the EasySep CD4+ T cell isolation kit. Two doses of either the BNT162b2 or the mRNA-1273 mRNA SARS-CoV-2 vaccine were administered to participants. The absence of prior SARS-CoV-2 infection in healthy vaccine recipients was confirmed by negative nucleocapsid antibodies before and after vaccination. About 1.8 million PBMC per well were cultured with 9 to 10 ug/ml peptides in IMDM containing around 5% human AB serum, roughly 9.5 IU/ml IL-2 and gentamicin. Half of the culture medium was replaced with fresh IL-2-containing medium on days 3 and 7. Each peptide stimulation condition was cultured in triplicate wells unless otherwise noted. Using Ficoll-Paque Plus gradient centrifugation, PBMC were separated from whole blood and then either used fresh or cryopreserved at -140C. The spike proteins of SARS-CoV-2 and of the common cold coronaviruses HCoV-NL63, HCoV-OC43 and HCoV-229E were spanned by overlapping peptide pools. The QIAamp micro DNA kit was used to extract genomic DNA from the cultured CD4+ T cells.

The CDR3, from cysteine to phenylalanine, totals 17 residues. CDR3 DNA is the only sequence kept; it has 51 bases, read in frame from the first base. The germline V gene supplies CDR1 MDHEN and CDR2 SYDVKM. V is reduced by 1 base and J by 3 bases, leaving a spacing of 16 bases between them. Study-wide conclusions, independent of this receptor: The study was limited by a small number of convalescent patients, and early post-infection timepoints were lacking. In healthy vaccine recipients, vaccine-induced clones were almost all SARS-CoV-2 mono-reactive, with only 1 of 255 being cross-reactive with common cold coronaviruses. At late post-vaccination timepoints, both infection-induced and vaccine-induced clones showed marked clonal contraction, consistent with waning T cell responses.

This receptor was identified in a human donor who received a COVID-19 vaccine. The sample in question was CD4+ T cells from PBMCs cultured with SARS-CoV-2 spike peptides, obtained after COVID-19 vaccination. This specimen's cell subset or site label, per the study, means: SARS-CoV-2 spike overlapping peptide pool stimulation. The chain was built from TRBV28 and TRBJ2-4; the D gene assignment is ambiguous. This receptor has the CDR3 CASSLSSPRTLKNIQYF. The base sequence is TGTGCCAGCAGTTTATCCTCTCCGCGAACCCTCAAAAACATTCAGTACTTC.